This T cell receptor beta chain was profiled in a study of CD8+CD57+ T cells in acquired aplastic anemia. For the study at large: Sorted CD4+ and CD8+ cells gave an average of about 3 ug of DNA.

Selection for sequencing was limited to patients who had shown CD8+CD57+ cell expansion by flow cytometry. V was shortened by 0 bases and J by 6 bases, with 18 bases between the two germline ends. The CDR3 has 15 residues. CDR1 and CDR2 (germline): DFQATT, SNEGSKA (reference sequence). Genomic DNA was employed as the template in profiling TCR beta VDJ and CDR3. TCRdb re-derived calls from the reads in MiXCR, one entry per CDR3 protein. The sample shows about 160,000 distinct CDR3 sequences, less than 50% of them seen only once. Sample: sorted CD4+, CD8+, or CD8+CD57+ T cells (not recorded which) from PBMCs. This TCR was recovered from a human donor with aplastic anemia. The chain links TRBV20-1 to TRBJ2-7; D unclear. The CDR3 reads CSARDVRTPNCEQYF. For the CDR3, the DNA is TGCAGTGCTAGAGATGTCAGGACCCCGAATTGCGAGCAGTACTTC.